Presented here are 18 T cell receptor beta chains from one specimen sequenced in a study of shared clonotypes between healthy human individuals. Sequencing was performed with immunoSEQ multiplex PCR; in TCRdb, only in-frame clones are kept and a portion is missing. The table has more than 500,000 clones, 90% to 97% seen once. What was sequenced was naive CD4+ T cells sorted from blood. Subset here: CD45RA+ positively selected. The receptors were gathered from a woman in her 30s in good health.

The chain links TRBV5-1 to TRBJ2-5, with D uncertain. Per the germline V gene, CDR1 is SGHRS and CDR2 is YFSETQ. There are 14 residues in the CDR3. V was clipped by 2 bases and J by 1 base, with 9 bases between them. The CDR3 sequence is CASSFAERQETQYF. The CDR3 region has the DNA TGCGCCAGCAGCTTCGCGGAACGCCAAGAGACCCAGTACTTC. Full variable domain (remainder filled in from reference TRBV5-1 and TRBJ2-5): KAGVTQTPRYLIKTRGQQVTLSCSPISGHRSVSWYQQTPGQGLQFLFEYFSETQRNKGNFPGRFSGRQFSNSRSEMNVSTLELGDSALYLCASSFAERQETQYFGPGTRLLVL.

The chain employs TRBV27 and TRBJ2-6; tentatively, D is TRBD1 (6 bases). The CDR3 has 15 amino acids. From germline, CDR1 is MNHEY and CDR2 SMNVEV (reference sequence). The V and J ends lost 5 bases and 2 bases respectively, with 10 bases between them. CDR3 in amino acids: CASSPSGAGANVLTF. DNA for the CDR3: TGTGCCAGCAGTCCCTCAGGGGCTGGGGCCAACGTCCTGACTTTC.

CDR3 region: CASSRAVTDEQYF. The CDR3 nucleotides read TGTGCCAGTAGTCGGGCAGTCACAGACGAGCAGTACTTC. The gene calls are TRBV19 and TRBJ2-7; no clear D. Germline V gene sequence: CDR1 LNHDA, CDR2 SQIVND (reference sequence). Deletions cut 5 bases from V and 5 bases from J, with 13 bases between. The CDR3 has 13 amino acids. The whole variable domain, filled in from reference TRBV19 and TRBJ2-7, reads DGGITQSPKYLFRKEGQNVTLSCEQNLNHDAMYWYRQDPGQGLRLIYYSQIVNDFQKGDIAEGYSVSREKKESFPLTVTSAQKNPTAFYLCASSRAVTDEQYFGPGTRLTVT.

This chain links TRBV27 with TRBJ2-2; D possibly corresponds to TRBD2 (5 bases). From germline, CDR1 is MNHEY and CDR2 SMNVEV (reference sequence). Trimming took off 6 bases at V and 5 bases at J, with 7 bases between the two ends. The CDR3 loop spans 12 amino acids. Here the CDR3 DNA reads TGTGCCAGCAGGGAGGCTACCGGGGAGCTGTTTTTT. Protein: CASREATGELFF.

The rearrangement uses TRBV6-5 and TRBJ2-2; no reliable D call. V dropped 2 bases and J dropped 5 bases, with 9 bases sitting between them. From germline, CDR1 is MNHEY and CDR2 SVGAGI. The CDR3 spans 14 residues. In nucleotides, the CDR3 is TGTGCCAGCAGTTACGGGCCCGGGACCGGGGAGCTGTTTTTT. Translation gives CASSYGPGTGELFF.

In this sample, this clone turned up once. The chain uses TRBV5-4 and TRBJ1-3, with D unclear. CDR3 length equals 15 residues. The ends were cut back, 3 bases at V and 3 bases at J, with 13 bases in the middle. CDR1 and CDR2 from the germline V gene are SGHNT and YYREEE (reference sequence). The CDR3 loop is CASSSTRGDGNTIYF. The CDR3 DNA sequence: TGTGCCAGCAGCTCAACGCGGGGTGATGGAAACACCATATATTTT.

The chain carries TRBV28 and TRBJ1-1; unclear D gene. The germline CDR1 and CDR2 sequences are MDHEN and SYDVKM. Trimming pared 5 bases from V and 8 bases from J, leaving 9 bases between. The length of the CDR3 is 11 residues. The CDR3 bases are TGTGCCAGCAGTGGGGTGACGGAAGCTTTCTTT. Its translation is CASSGVTEAFF.

The chain joins TRBV27 to TRBJ2-4, with 8 bases aligning to TRBD1. Trimming at V came to 5 bases and at J to 6 bases, leaving 6 bases not matched to a gene. Germline values: CDR1 MNHEY, CDR2 SMNVEV (reference sequence). The length of the CDR3 is 14 residues. In nucleotides, the CDR3 is TGTGCCAGCAGTACACTGGACAGGGCAAACATTCAGTACTTC. Its protein is CASSTLDRANIQYF.

The chain joins TRBV5-4 to TRBJ1-4; TRBD1 matches 10 bases. Germline V gives CDR1 SGHNT, CDR2 YYREEE (reference sequence). J gave up 3 bases and V 3 bases, and 11 bases lay outside the gene matches. This CDR3 is built from 18 residues. The CDR3 DNA follows: TGTGCCAGCAGCTCCGATCGGACAGGGGGGGATGCTAATGAAAAACTGTTTTTT. Its translation is CASSSDRTGGDANEKLFF.

The genes are TRBV7-9 and TRBJ2-1; 11 bases map to TRBD2. Trimming took 3 bases from V and 6 from J; bases not matched to a gene: 1. CDR3 size: 14 residues. CDR1 is SEHNR and CDR2 is FQNEAQ in the germline V gene (reference sequence). The CDR3 region is CASSFLAGGNEQFF. The CDR3 DNA reads TGTGCCAGCAGCTTCCTAGCGGGAGGCAATGAGCAGTTCTTC.

The genes are TRBV5-1 and TRBJ1-1, with D perhaps matching TRBD1 (6 bases). Trimming pared 0 bases from V and 5 bases from J, leaving 11 bases between. The CDR3 contains 14 residues. Germline lookup yields CDR1 SGHRS and CDR2 YFSETQ. Here the CDR3 DNA reads TGCGCCAGCAGCTTGGCAGGGGAGGGAACTGAAGCTTTCTTT. Translated: CASSLAGEGTEAFF.

The rearrangement links TRBV9 to TRBJ2-4, with TRBD2 identical over 10 bases. CDR1 SGDLS and CDR2 YYNGEE come from the germline V gene. V dropped 4 bases and J dropped 0; count of bases not matched to a gene: 4. CDR3 length: 16 residues. The DNA of the CDR3 is TGTGCCAGCAGCCCGAGACTAGCGGGAGCCAAAAACATTCAGTACTTC. It translates to CASSPRLAGAKNIQYF.

The chain uses TRBV6-5 and TRBJ2-1, with 12 bases matching TRBD2. The length of the CDR3 is 15 residues. J gave up 6 bases and V 6 bases, and 6 bases lay outside the gene matches. From germline, CDR1 is MNHEY and CDR2 SVGAGI. The CDR3 nucleotides are TGTGCCAGCAGATCGACTAGCGGGAGAACCAATGAGCAGTTCTTC. Protein product: CASRSTSGRTNEQFF.

The chain couples TRBV19 to TRBJ2-1; D is possibly TRBD1 or TRBD2 (5 bases each). V was shortened by 1 base and J by 7 bases, with 11 bases between the two germline ends. The CDR3 runs 14 residues. The germline gives CDR1 LNHDA, CDR2 SQIVND (reference sequence). The CDR3 here is CASSIGEWGNEQFF. The CDR3 DNA is TGTGCCAGTAGTATAGGGGAATGGGGGAATGAGCAGTTCTTC.

The chain links TRBV19 to TRBJ2-1, with 14 bases matching TRBD2. V was clipped by 6 bases and J by 1 base; unmatched bases: 2. The CDR3 is 16 residues long. Germline V CDR1 and CDR2: LNHDA, SQIVND (reference sequence). This CDR3 is CASRGLAGGSYNEQFF. The CDR3 nucleotides read TGTGCCAGTAGAGGACTAGCGGGAGGTTCCTACAATGAGCAGTTCTTC.

This clone is a singleton in its sample. The V and J genes are TRBV9 and TRBJ2-7; D is uncertain. V lost 0 bases and J 5 bases, leaving 18 bases between the germline ends. CDR3 length equals 16 residues. Germline CDR1 is SGDLS and CDR2 is YYNGEE. DNA of the CDR3: TGTGCCAGCAGCGTAGGCGCGGCGGACCTCCTCCACGAGCAGTACTTC. It specifies CASSVGAADLLHEQYF.

The V and J genes are TRBV5-4 and TRBJ2-3, with 8 bases identical to TRBD2. The CDR3 is 16 residues long. Germline V gene lookup returns CDR1 SGHNT and CDR2 YYREEE (reference sequence). The V gene end was trimmed by 0 bases and the J gene end by 2 bases; junction bases not matched to a gene: 5. CDR3 sequence reads: CASSLATSGITDTQYF. CDR3 bases: TGTGCCAGCAGCTTGGCAACTAGCGGAATCACAGATACGCAGTATTTT.

As regards this clone: Other DNA sequences in this sample translate to the same CDR3. The chain uses TRBV7-9 and TRBJ2-7, with TRBD1 matching 10 bases. CDR3 length: 14 amino acids. The J segment lost 3 bases and the V segment lost 5 bases, leaving 4 bases of the junction unmatched. Germline-derived CDR1 and CDR2 are SEHNR and FQNEAQ (reference sequence). The DNA for the CDR3 is TGTGCCAGCAGCCCTGACAGGGGGCTCTACGAGCAGTACTTC. It encodes CASSPDRGLYEQYF.